The 22 T cell receptor beta chains in this list originate from one sample, sequenced in a study of glioma-infiltrating T cells. The iRepertoire nested amplicon-rescue multiplex PCR amplified TCR alpha and beta CDR3s from RNA. MiXCR was run by TCRdb on the multiplex PCR reads, yielding one entry per CDR3 protein. The data hold 15,000 to 20,000 distinct CDR3 sequences, with 55% to 70% observed a single time. The sequencing input was glioma tissue, nonneoplastic brain tissue, or PBMCs (not recorded which). The source of these receptors is a human donor with low-grade glioma or glioblastoma, undergoing nonglioma brain surgery, or in good health (not recorded which).

This clonotype was observed once. The rearrangement joins TRBV18 to TRBJ2-7, with a possible D match to TRBD1 (5 bases). The germline gives CDR1 KGHSH, CDR2 LQKENI. The CDR3 is 14 amino acids. Deletions cut 3 bases from V and 0 bases from J, with 9 bases between. The CDR3 loop is CASSPDILSYEQYF. The CDR3, as DNA: TGTGCCAGCTCACCGGACATACTCTCCTACGAGCAGTACTTC.

This clonotype is labeled medium-sized. The rearrangement uses TRBV20-1 and TRBJ1-5, with TRBD1 as a possible D gene (5 bases). The germline V gene encodes CDR1 DFQATT and CDR2 SNEGSKA (reference sequence). There are 15 residues in the CDR3. V gave up 3 bases and J gave up 4 bases, with 16 bases separating them. The CDR3 is CSASSGTEENQPQHF. The CDR3 region has the DNA TGCAGTGCTAGTTCTGGGACCGAGGAAAATCAGCCCCAGCATTTT.

This clonotype came up a few times. The chain links TRBV20-1 to TRBJ1-2; 7 bases are a match to TRBD1. CDR1 is DFQATT, CDR2 SNEGSKA, per germline (reference sequence). The CDR3 is made up of 14 amino acids. Unmatched junction bases numbered 12, after V lost 5 bases and J lost 6 bases. The CDR3 here is CSAAPDRKEDGYTF. CDR3 nucleotides: TGCAGTGCTGCTCCGGACAGGAAGGAAGATGGCTACACCTTC.

The chain links TRBV20-1 to TRBJ2-1, with D possibly matching TRBD1 (6 bases). Germline V gene lookup returns CDR1 DFQATT and CDR2 SNEGSKA (reference sequence). V was trimmed by 6 bases and J by 2 bases, leaving 20 bases between them. The CDR3 totals 16 residues. The CDR3 loop is CSAQDRNSGAYNEQFF. Here the CDR3 DNA reads TGCAGTGCCCAAGACCGTAACTCAGGGGCCTACAATGAGCAGTTCTTC.

This clonotype was recorded a few times. The chain links TRBV20-1 to TRBJ1-5; D is perhaps TRBD1 (6 bases). Germline V lookup: CDR1 DFQATT, CDR2 SNEGSKA (reference sequence). The CDR3 is made up of 18 amino acids. V was pared by 1 base and J by 0 bases, with 19 bases between. Written as DNA, the CDR3 is TGCAGTGCTAGAGGTCAAAGGGGGACGGCGTATAGCAATCAGCCCCAGCATTTT. Its translation: CSARGQRGTAYSNQPQHF.

This chain connects TRBV6-2 or TRBV6-3 to TRBJ1-5; the D is unclear. Trimming removed 2 bases at V and 0 bases at J, with 14 bases between. The length of the CDR3 is 17 residues. Germline CDR1 reads MNHEY; CDR2 reads SVGEGT. CDR3 in amino acids: CASSYPAEWSSNQPQHF. CDR3 sequence (DNA): TGTGCCAGCAGTTACCCCGCAGAGTGGTCTAGCAATCAGCCCCAGCATTTT.

This clonotype was detected only once. V and J are TRBV28 and TRBJ1-1, with D possibly matching TRBD1 (5 bases). Germline CDR1 MDHEN, CDR2 SYDVKM. The V and J ends lost 10 bases and 1 base respectively, with 16 bases between them. The CDR3 is 14 residues long. DNA for the CDR3: TGTGCCACCAGGGAGTGGGCGGGGAACACTGAAGCTTTCTTT. Translated: CATREWAGNTEAFF.

The chain has TRBV6-4 and TRBJ1-1; D ambiguous. Germline lookup yields CDR1 MRHNA and CDR2 SNTAGT. The V end lost 3 bases, the J end lost 5 bases, and 10 bases lay between the germline ends. The CDR3 covers 13 residues. In DNA, the CDR3 is TGTGCCAGCAGTGAAGGGTTCGGAACTGAAGCTTTCTTT. Its translation: CASSEGFGTEAFF.

The chain employs TRBV2 and TRBJ1-1, with a weak D call TRBD1 (5 bases). CDR1 is SNHLY, CDR2 FYNNEI, per germline. This CDR3 spans 14 amino acids. With 5 bases removed from V and 0 bases from J, the gap between germline ends came to 10 bases. CDR3 DNA sequence: TGTGCCAGCAGTCCGGGGCGCTTGAACACTGAAGCTTTCTTT. This encodes CASSPGRLNTEAFF.

This clonotype appeared many times. J is TRBJ1-5 and V is TRBV2; tentative D call: TRBD1 (5 bases). This CDR3 has 17 amino acids. The V end lost 5 bases, the J end lost 0 bases, and 17 bases lay between the germline ends. Germline CDR1 SNHLY, CDR2 FYNNEI. CDR3 DNA: TGTGCCAGCAGTCCATGGGGGGAATTATATAGCAATCAGCCCCAGCATTTT. This translates into CASSPWGELYSNQPQHF.

CDR3 amino acids: CASRLRDRDTSSEVSPLHF. In DNA form, the CDR3 reads TGTGCCAGCAGACTCCGGGACAGGGATACATCCTCAGAGGTTTCACCCCTCCACTTT. The chain combines TRBV6-5 with TRBJ1-6; 9 bases fit TRBD1. With V trimmed by 6 bases and J by 9 bases, 21 bases remained unmatched. Germline values: CDR1 MNHEY, CDR2 SVGAGI. The CDR3 consists of 19 residues.

The chain couples TRBV20-1 to TRBJ1-1; 7 bases map to TRBD1. V was clipped by 5 bases and J by 1 base; unmatched bases: 7. The germline gives CDR1 DFQATT, CDR2 SNEGSKA (reference sequence). This CDR3 is built from 14 residues. In nucleotides, the CDR3 is TGCAGTGCTTTTATGACAGGGCGGAACACTGAAGCTTTCTTT. This gives the protein CSAFMTGRNTEAFF.

This chain links TRBV28 with TRBJ2-3; D gene uncertain. The CDR3 spans 13 residues. Germline values: CDR1 MDHEN, CDR2 SYDVKM. V lost 6 bases and J lost 2, with 9 bases in between. CDR3 sequence reads: CASSSSSTDTQYF. The CDR3 DNA is TGTGCCAGCAGCTCTTCCTCCACAGATACGCAGTATTTT.

The gene calls are TRBV28 and TRBJ1-5; 7 bases agree with TRBD1. The CDR3 consists of 15 residues. Germline-derived CDR1 and CDR2 are MDHEN and SYDVKM. The ends lost 4 bases at V and 3 bases at J; junction bases unmatched: 6. The CDR3 nucleotides are TGTGCCAGCAGTTCCCCGACAGGGACCAATCAGCCCCAGCATTTT. This encodes CASSSPTGTNQPQHF.

The CDR3 reads CASSLRDFTDTQYF. In DNA, the CDR3 is TGTGCCAGCAGTCTCCGGGACTTCACAGATACGCAGTATTTT. The rearrangement joins TRBV27 to TRBJ2-3, with D possibly matching TRBD2 (6 bases). The germline V gene encodes CDR1 MNHEY and CDR2 SMNVEV (reference sequence). This CDR3 region has 14 residues. Between the trimmed V and J ends, which lost 5 bases and 2 bases, there was a span of 11 bases.

For this clonotype: The junction differs from germline at one of its ends, possibly a read error. The V and J genes are TRBV6-6 and TRBJ1-1, with 7 bases aligning to TRBD1. Germline V gives CDR1 MNHNY, CDR2 SVGAGI (reference sequence). The CDR3 spans 11 residues. The CDR3 loop is CASSSRQGASF. The CDR3 region has the DNA TGTGCCAGCAGTTCGCGACAGGGTGCTTCCTTT.

J is TRBJ2-5 and V is TRBV20-1; D tentatively fits TRBD1 or TRBD2 (6 bases each). The CDR3 is 15 amino acids. Trimming took off 0 bases at V and 5 bases at J, with 16 bases between the two ends. From germline, CDR1 is DFQATT and CDR2 SNEGSKA (reference sequence). CDR3 region: CSARDRIRGQETQYF. CDR3 nucleotide sequence: TGCAGTGCTAGAGACCGGATTCGGGGGCAGGAGACCCAGTACTTC.

The chain uses TRBV20-1 and TRBJ2-3; the match to TRBD1 covers 10 bases. The CDR3 has 13 residues. The J segment lost 3 bases and the V segment lost 6 bases, leaving 3 bases of the junction unmatched. The V gene's germline CDR1 is DFQATT and CDR2 SNEGSKA (reference sequence). Written as DNA, the CDR3 is TGCAGTGCCAGACAGGGGGCAACAGATACGCAGTATTTT. Amino acids: CSARQGATDTQYF.

This clonotype is a singleton in its sample. This sequence joins TRBV12-3 or TRBV12-4 and TRBJ2-1; 10 nucleotides match TRBD2. The length of the CDR3 is 15 residues. The ends lost 6 bases at V and 2 bases at J; junction bases unmatched: 4. This CDR3 reads CASSPSGGAYNEQFF. CDR3 DNA sequence: TGTGCCAGCAGCCCCAGCGGGGGGGCCTACAATGAGCAGTTCTTC.

This clonotype is termed large. The chain combines TRBV27 with TRBJ1-2; 7 bases fit TRBD1. Looked up from germline, CDR1 is MNHEY and CDR2 is SMNVEV (reference sequence). Unmatched junction bases numbered 15, after V lost 6 bases and J lost 8 bases. The CDR3 runs to 15 residues. The CDR3 DNA follows: TGTGCCAGCAGGGCCGGGGAGGGGGCGAGGAGAGGCTACACCTTC. Protein product: CASRAGEGARRGYTF.

The chain carries TRBV6-6 and TRBJ1-1; D unclear. Germline V gene lookup returns CDR1 MNHNY and CDR2 SVGAGI (reference sequence). The CDR3 runs 13 residues. V gave up 0 bases and J gave up 4 bases, with 6 bases separating them. In DNA, the CDR3 is TGTGCCAGCAGTTACTCTCAAGGCACTGAAGCTTTCTTT. Protein product: CASSYSQGTEAFF.

About this clonotype itself: Being one base from a much bigger clone, this may be a read error. The chain is built from TRBV7-9 and TRBJ2-7; 7 positions match TRBD1. The CDR3 length is 13 residues. The V gene end was trimmed by 2 bases and the J gene end by 5 bases; junction bases not matched to a gene: 3. Germline V gene sequence: CDR1 SEHNR, CDR2 FQNEAQ (reference sequence). The CDR3 DNA follows: TGTGCCAGCAGCTTAACGACAGGGAACGAGCAGTACTTC. Translation: CASSLTTGNEQYF. The full variable domain, with the rest looked up from reference TRBV7-9 and TRBJ2-7, is DTGVSQNPRHKITKRGQNVTFRCDPISEHNRLYWYRQTLGQGPEFLTYFQNEAQLEKSRLLSDRFSAERPKGSFSTLEIQRTEQGDSAMYLCASSLTTGNEQYFGPGTRLTVT.